This T cell receptor (beta chain) was identified during a study of blood T cell repertoires in COVID-19. Study-wide context: The United States, Italy and Spain were the sources of the acute and convalescent COVID-19 samples. In each case, the material was cDNA or gDNA derived from T cells, B-cell-depleted T cells, or PBMCs.

In germline, CDR1 is MNHEY, CDR2 SVGAGI. The CDR3 sequence is 14 residues long. The trim removed 0 bases at V and 8 bases at J, leaving 3 bases unmatched. Generated by immunoSEQ multiplex PCR, the TCRdb table keeps only in-frame clones and is missing some. The sample contains 160,000 or so clones, more than 70% of which appear only once. In assigning cohorts, the study relied on participant-reported clinical history. The J gene is TRBJ1-4, the V gene TRBV6-5; 7 bases match TRBD1. The sample was PBMCs or T cells enriched from blood (not recorded which). This TCR was recovered from a man between 60 and 75 years old who had recovered from COVID-19. The CDR3 sequence: CASSYSGTDEKLFF. DNA of the CDR3: TGTGCCAGCAGTTACTCGGGGACAGACGAAAAACTGTTTTTT.